This T cell receptor (beta chain) was recorded in a study of blood T cell repertoires in COVID-19. About the research overall: From T cells, B-cell-depleted T cells, or PBMCs came the material, which was cDNA or gDNA.

Per the authors' pipeline: The assay estimated nucleated cells by amplifying reference gene primers. Sequencing was performed with immunoSEQ multiplex PCR; in TCRdb, only in-frame clones are kept and a portion is missing. V, J and clone size are those of that table, while D and trimming were read from the DNA. The sample records 45,000 or so clones, around 80% being singletons. The sequencing input was peripheral blood. This sequence was found in a human donor in a cohort sampled during active COVID-19.

CDR3: CASSLLGGEQYF. The CDR3, as DNA: TGTGCCAGCAGCTTACTAGGGGGCGAGCAGTACTTC. The rearrangement joins TRBV13 to TRBJ2-7; weak D call: TRBD1 (6 bases). This CDR3 contains 12 residues. The V gene's germline CDR1 is PRHDT and CDR2 FYEKMQ (reference sequence). V was clipped by 2 bases and J by 6 bases, with 8 bases between them.